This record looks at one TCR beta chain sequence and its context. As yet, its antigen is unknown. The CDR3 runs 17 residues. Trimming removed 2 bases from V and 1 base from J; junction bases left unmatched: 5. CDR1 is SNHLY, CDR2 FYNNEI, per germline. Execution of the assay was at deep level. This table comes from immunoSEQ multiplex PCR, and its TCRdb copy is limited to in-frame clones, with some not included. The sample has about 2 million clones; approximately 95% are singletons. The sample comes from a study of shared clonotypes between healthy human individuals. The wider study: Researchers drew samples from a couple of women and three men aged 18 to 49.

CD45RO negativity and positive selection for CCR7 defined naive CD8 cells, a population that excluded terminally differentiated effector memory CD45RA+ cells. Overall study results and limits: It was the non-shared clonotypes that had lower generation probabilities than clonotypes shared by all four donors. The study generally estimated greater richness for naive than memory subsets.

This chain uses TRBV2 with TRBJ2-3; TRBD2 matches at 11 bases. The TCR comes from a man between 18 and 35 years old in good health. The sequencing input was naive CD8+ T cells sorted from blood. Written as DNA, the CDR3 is TGTGCCAGCAGTGAAATCTTACTAGCGGGAGGCACAGATACGCAGTATTTT. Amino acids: CASSEILLAGGTDTQYF.